The clone carrying this TCR beta chain has just a few counts. Its target is unknown. Time point meaning: pre-sensitization, week 0. Indicated treatment: therapeutic diphenylcyclopropenone sensitization with weekly scalp DPC. The source of the sample is a study of human T cells and chemical hapten exposure. Study outcomes and limitations: High-frequency TCRs, those above 1 in 1000, stayed the same after DPC sensitization. Correlating positively with patch test score were the PT1 expanded TCR counts.

Germline V gene data show CDR1 as SEHNR and CDR2 as FQNEAQ (reference sequence). The CDR3 totals 14 residues. V gave up 5 bases and J gave up 2 bases; unmatched junction bases: 5. Each cDNA molecule in the library carried unique molecular identifiers. The authors' processing: The median was around 88,000 TCRs per sample, ranging roughly 20,000 to 750,000. TCRdb re-called the RACE reads with MiXCR, one entry per CDR3 protein. These V and J calls are TCRdb output, not the study's own analysis. Of 120,000 or so distinct CDR3 sequences detected, approximately 13% appear once; the ten largest clones hold about 3%.

The receptor was derived from a woman aged 18-29 years with alopecia areata. Some clones in this sample may be carry-over from other donors' samples. The sequenced sample was whole blood, obtained in connection with sensitization to the hapten diphenylcyclopropenone (DPC). V usage is TRBV7-9 and J usage is TRBJ2-5, with 7 positions matching TRBD1. The DNA of the CDR3 is TGTGCCAGCAGCCCGACGGGACAGCAAGAGACCCAGTACTTC. This translates into CASSPTGQQETQYF.